Presented here are 7 T cell receptor beta chains from one specimen sequenced in a study of shared clonotypes between healthy human individuals. The method was immunoSEQ multiplex PCR; TCRdb's version includes in-frame clones alone and lacks a portion of them. The top ten hold around 0.4% of the sample, which has about 2.4 million clones, 80% to 95% seen once. Sequenced sample: naive CD4+ T cells from PBMCs. Subset of the sample: CD45RA+ positively selected. The receptors derive from a man between 18 and 29 years old in good health. Some clones in this sample may be carry-over from other donors' samples.

The chain is built from TRBV15 and TRBJ2-7; 7 bases map to TRBD1. V dropped 2 bases and J dropped 5; count of bases not matched to a gene: 6. Per the germline V gene, CDR1 is LNHNV and CDR2 is YYDKDF (reference sequence). CDR3 size: 14 residues. The CDR3 DNA sequence: TGTGCCACCAGCAGAAGACAGGGCGGCCACGAGCAGTACTTC. This sequence encodes CATSRRQGGHEQYF.

Details on this clone: At one end, the junction sequence differs from germline, possibly due to a read error. Here the CDR3 reads CASSLGGGGYYEQFF. Here the CDR3 DNA reads TGTGCCAGCAGTTTGGGGGGAGGAGGCTACTATGAGCAGTTCTTC. The chain is built from TRBV6-6 and TRBJ2-1, with a weak D call TRBD2 (6 bases). Germline CDR1 reads MNHNY; CDR2 reads SVGAGI (reference sequence). This CDR3 is 15 amino acids long.

This sequence joins TRBV6-1 and TRBJ1-2, with D unclear. Per germline, CDR1 MNHNS and CDR2 SASEGT. The V end lost 6 bases, the J end lost 5 bases, and 10 bases lay between the germline ends. The CDR3 sequence is 12 residues long. CDR3: CASSYDSYGYTF. The CDR3 DNA sequence: TGTGCCAGCAGCTACGATTCTTATGGCTACACCTTC.

The chain is built from TRBV13 and TRBJ2-1; 7 bases map to TRBD2. CDR1 is PRHDT and CDR2 is FYEKMQ in the germline V gene (reference sequence). J was trimmed by 10 bases and V by 6 bases; bases with no gene match: 9. The CDR3 runs to 13 residues. The CDR3 here is CASRRTSLPEQFF. CDR3 bases: TGTGCCAGCAGACGGACTAGTCTTCCCGAGCAGTTCTTC.

This clone appeared a few times. The sample holds other DNA sequences that translate to the same CDR3. The chain joins TRBV28 to TRBJ1-2; D is uncertain. Germline values: CDR1 MDHEN, CDR2 SYDVKM. With 5 bases removed from V and 4 bases from J, the gap between germline ends came to 8 bases. The CDR3 covers 12 residues. The CDR3 here is CASSTPSYGYTF. The CDR3 DNA reads TGTGCCAGCAGTACCCCCTCCTATGGCTACACCTTC.

The chain uses TRBV30 and TRBJ1-5; no firm D call. Germline CDR1 reads GTSNPN; CDR2 reads SVGIG (reference sequence). Trimming shortened V by 0 bases and J by 7 bases, and 7 bases separated the two germline ends. CDR3 size: 12 residues. DNA for the CDR3: TGTGCCTGGAGTGTGTCCGGGCAGCCCCAGCATTTT. Translation gives CAWSVSGQPQHF. Using reference TRBV30 and TRBJ1-5 for the parts outside the CDR3, the full variable domain is SQTIHQWPATLVQPVGSPLSLECTVEGTSNPNLYWYRQAAGRGLQLLFYSVGIGQISSEVPQNLSASRPQDRQFILSSKKLLLSDSGFYLCAWSVSGQPQHFGDGTRLSIL.

This sequence joins TRBV5-1 and TRBJ2-7; maybe TRBD2 (7 bases). CDR1 SGHRS and CDR2 YFSETQ come from the germline V gene. Trimming removed 1 base at V and 7 bases at J, with 18 bases between. The CDR3 covers 15 residues. The CDR3 reads CASSLSDGGRREQYF. CDR3 nucleotides: TGCGCCAGCAGCTTGAGCGACGGGGGGCGCCGGGAGCAGTACTTC.